The 23 T cell receptor beta chains listed next were all sequenced from one sample in a study of blood T cell repertoires in COVID-19. Sequencing was performed with immunoSEQ multiplex PCR; in TCRdb, only in-frame clones are kept and a portion is missing. The sample holds some 150,000 clones; 80% to 90% are singletons and the top ten take more than 2%. The specimen sequenced was peripheral blood. The receptors stem from a woman aged 65 to 85 with acute or convalescent COVID-19.

The rearrangement uses TRBV2 and TRBJ2-7; D is unresolved. Germline V CDR1 and CDR2: SNHLY, FYNNEI. The V gene lost 5 bases and the J gene lost 3 bases, with 8 bases spanning the gap. The CDR3 runs 12 residues. Here the CDR3 DNA reads TGTGCCAGCAGTCCCGAGCTCTACGAGCAGTACGTC. Translation gives CASSPELYEQYV.

V and J are TRBV5-4 and TRBJ2-1, with 8 bases that match TRBD1. This CDR3 comprises 14 residues. V lost 1 base and J lost 5; bases outside the gene matches: 2. The V gene's germline CDR1 is SGHNT and CDR2 YYREEE (reference sequence). The CDR3 sequence is CASSLWTGNNEQFF. DNA of the CDR3: TGTGCCAGCAGCTTGTGGACAGGGAACAATGAGCAGTTCTTC.

The chain is built from TRBV4-1 and TRBJ1-1; D ambiguous. There are 15 residues in the CDR3. Deletions cut 5 bases from V and 0 bases from J, with 13 bases between. CDR1 and CDR2 from the germline V gene are MGHRA and YSYEKL. The CDR3 DNA is TGCGCCAGCAGCTCCGGTGTCGGGATGAACACTGAAGCTTTCTTT. Its translation is CASSSGVGMNTEAFF.

V and J are TRBV2 and TRBJ1-5; tentative D call: TRBD1 (6 bases). The V end was cut by 5 bases, the J end by 2 bases, with 13 bases between. The CDR3 totals 15 residues. Germline V CDR1 and CDR2: SNHLY, FYNNEI. CDR3 coding DNA: TGTGCCAGCAGTCAAACCAGGGGTGGCAATCAGCCCCAGCATTTT. It specifies CASSQTRGGNQPQHF.

The chain has TRBV6-6 and TRBJ2-3, with D possibly TRBD2 on 5 matching bases. With 0 bases removed from V and 9 bases from J, the gap between germline ends came to 10 bases. The V gene's germline CDR1 is MNHNY and CDR2 SVGAGI (reference sequence). The CDR3 covers 13 residues. The CDR3 DNA reads TGTGCCAGCAGTTACTCGTTAGGAGGCACGCAGTATTTT. Its protein product is CASSYSLGGTQYF.

The chain carries TRBV19 and TRBJ1-6, with 8 nucleotides matching TRBD1. The junction had 11 bases not matched to a gene; V was cut back by 5 bases and J by 5 bases. This CDR3 has 17 amino acids. Germline assignment: CDR1 LNHDA and CDR2 SQIVND (reference sequence). The CDR3 coding sequence is TGTGCCAGTAGTGCTAGCAGGGGGCTCCAGAATAATTCACCCCTCCACTTT. Encoded protein: CASSASRGLQNNSPLHF.

The V and J genes are TRBV7-2 and TRBJ1-1; D uncertain. CDR1 and CDR2 (germline): SGHTA, FQGNSA. The V end was cut by 6 bases, the J end by 5 bases, with 22 bases between. CDR3 size: 16 residues. This chain's CDR3 is CASRPLSLGLRTEAFF. CDR3 sequence (DNA): TGTGCCAGCAGGCCCCTGTCGCTGGGCCTTCGGACTGAAGCTTTCTTT. The entire variable domain, with the rest obtained from reference TRBV7-2 and TRBJ1-1, is as follows: GAGVSQSPSNKVTEKGKDVELRCDPISGHTALYWYRQSLGQGLEFLIYFQGNSAPDKSGLPSDRFSAERTGGSVSTLTIQRTQQEDSAVYLCASRPLSLGLRTEAFFGQGTRLTVV.

V gene TRBV15 combines with J gene TRBJ2-3; possible D gene TRBD1, 5 bases. The V and J ends lost 4 bases and 4 bases respectively, with 9 bases between them. CDR1 and CDR2 (germline): LNHNV, YYDKDF (reference sequence). This CDR3 is built from 13 residues. As DNA, the CDR3 is TGTGCCACCAGCAAGTTAGGGGCAGATACGCAGTATTTT. Translation: CATSKLGADTQYF.

V and J are TRBV12-3 or TRBV12-4 and TRBJ2-3; a weak D match, TRBD1 (6 bases). V shed 5 bases and J shed 7 bases, with 13 bases lying between them. The CDR3 contains 13 residues. The CDR3 loop reads CASSPDRTYTQYF. For the CDR3, the DNA is TGTGCCAGCAGTCCTGACAGGACTTATACGCAGTATTTT.

The rearrangement links TRBV29-1 to TRBJ2-5; 9 bases align to TRBD2. V lost 6 bases and J lost 1; bases outside the gene matches: 6. CDR1 is SQVTM, CDR2 ANQGSEA, per germline. The CDR3 contains 14 residues. The CDR3 sequence is CSVFPSGAQETQYF. The CDR3, as DNA: TGCAGCGTATTCCCTAGCGGGGCCCAAGAGACCCAGTACTTC.

This chain joins TRBV6-2 or TRBV6-3 and TRBJ2-1; D might be TRBD2 (7 bases). The germline CDR1 and CDR2 sequences are MNHEY and SVGEGT. Trimming removed 5 bases at V and 10 bases at J, with 18 bases between. The CDR3 spans 14 residues. In nucleotides, the CDR3 is TGTGCCAGCAGTGTACAACGGGGGGCCTTCGAGCAGTTCTTC. It is translated as CASSVQRGAFEQFF.

The chain couples TRBV5-1 to TRBJ1-1; 9 positions agree with TRBD1. V lost 7 bases to trimming and J lost 1 base; unmatched junction nucleotides: 5. Germline values: CDR1 SGHRS, CDR2 YFSETQ. This CDR3 is 14 amino acids long. DNA for the CDR3: TGCGCCAGCGCGACGGGACAGGGGAACACTGAAGCTTTCTTT. Encoded protein: CASATGQGNTEAFF. The complete variable domain, with remaining parts taken from reference TRBV5-1 and TRBJ1-1, reads KAGVTQTPRYLIKTRGQQVTLSCSPISGHRSVSWYQQTPGQGLQFLFEYFSETQRNKGNFPGRFSGRQFSNSRSEMNVSTLELGDSALYLCASATGQGNTEAFFGQGTRLTVV.

The J gene is TRBJ2-3, the V gene TRBV19, with 10 bases identical to TRBD2. The V and J ends lost 3 bases and 2 bases, in that order; junction bases with no gene match: 2. CDR3 length: 15 residues. The germline V gene has CDR1 LNHDA and CDR2 SQIVND (reference sequence). In DNA form, the CDR3 reads TGTGCCAGTAGTATTAGCGGGGGGCTCACAGATACGCAGTATTTT. Protein: CASSISGGLTDTQYF. The full variable domain, in which reference TRBV19 and TRBJ2-3 provide the parts outside the CDR3, is DGGITQSPKYLFRKEGQNVTLSCEQNLNHDAMYWYRQDPGQGLRLIYYSQIVNDFQKGDIAEGYSVSREKKESFPLTVTSAQKNPTAFYLCASSISGGLTDTQYFGPGTRLTVL.

This rearrangement joins TRBV19 to TRBJ2-7; unclear D gene. The CDR3 runs to 13 residues. Per germline, CDR1 LNHDA and CDR2 SQIVND (reference sequence). V was pared by 6 bases and J by 11 bases, with 20 bases between. CDR3 coding DNA: TGTGCCAGTAGGGCCTGGGTAGACACTTCTGAGTACGTC. This codes for CASRAWVDTSEYV.

The rearrangement uses TRBV29-1 and TRBJ1-2, with 8 bases lining up with TRBD1. J gave up 3 bases and V 4 bases, and 19 bases lay outside the gene matches. The CDR3 is 18 residues long. Germline lookup yields CDR1 SQVTM and CDR2 ANQGSEA. Here the CDR3 DNA reads TGCAGCGTTGGTCCAGGGGGCTTTGAGGATCGAAGTTACTATGGCTACACCTTC. It specifies CSVGPGGFEDRSYYGYTF.

V is TRBV6-5 and J is TRBJ1-1; D perhaps matches TRBD1 (5 bases). This CDR3 has 15 residues. The V gene lost 0 bases and the J gene lost 3 bases, with 11 bases spanning the gap. Germline V gene sequence: CDR1 MNHEY, CDR2 SVGAGI. The CDR3 DNA is TGTGCCAGCAGTTACTCTATCAGGGCCGACACTGAAGCTTTCTTT. Translating gives CASSYSIRADTEAFF.

The CDR3 is CASSIPPGRGAEKLFF. DNA of the CDR3: TGTGCCAGTAGTATCCCCCCCGGGAGAGGGGCGGAAAAACTGTTTTTT. The V call is TRBV19, the J call TRBJ1-4; possibly TRBD1 for D (5 bases). The CDR3 length is 16 residues. Per the germline V gene, CDR1 is LNHDA and CDR2 is SQIVND (reference sequence). With 3 bases removed from V and 8 bases from J, the gap between germline ends came to 19 bases.

The J gene is TRBJ2-2, the V gene TRBV7-9, with D possibly being TRBD1 (6 bases). This CDR3 is 18 amino acids long. V lost 4 bases and J lost 4, with 22 bases in between. Germline V gene data show CDR1 as SEHNR and CDR2 as FQNEAQ (reference sequence). The CDR3 loop reads CASSSPGAGAIFTGELFF. The CDR3 region has the DNA TGTGCCAGCAGCTCCCCAGGGGCAGGGGCGATATTCACCGGGGAGCTGTTTTTT.

V usage is TRBV4-2 and J usage is TRBJ1-1; 9 bases line up with TRBD1. CDR3 length: 14 amino acids. The trim removed 4 bases at V and 4 bases at J, leaving 4 bases unmatched. CDR1 is LGHNA, CDR2 YNFKEQ, per germline. This CDR3 reads CASSRGTGPTEAFF. Written as DNA, the CDR3 is TGTGCCAGCAGCCGAGGGACAGGGCCCACTGAAGCTTTCTTT.

This chain uses TRBV28 with TRBJ2-7; TRBD2 matches at 10 bases. The ends lost 5 bases at V and 7 bases at J; junction bases unmatched: 5. The CDR3 is 13 residues long. The germline CDR1 and CDR2 sequences are MDHEN and SYDVKM. CDR3 DNA sequence: TGTGCCAGCAGTAAACTAGCGGGGTTTGAGCAGTACGTC. Protein: CASSKLAGFEQYV.

The chain joins TRBV19 to TRBJ2-1; D unresolved. V lost 7 bases to trimming and J lost 0 bases, with 10 bases between them. This CDR3 comprises 14 residues. The germline V gene encodes CDR1 LNHDA and CDR2 SQIVND (reference sequence). This CDR3 is CASKVGHSYNEQFF. CDR3 bases: TGTGCCAGTAAGGTGGGCCACTCCTACAATGAGCAGTTCTTC.

The chain links TRBV5-4 to TRBJ1-2; TRBD1 agrees at 7 bases. The CDR3 has 13 residues. Trimming at V came to 4 bases and at J to 12 bases, leaving 12 bases not matched to a gene. Germline V gene data show CDR1 as SGHNT and CDR2 as YYREEE (reference sequence). CDR3 residues: CASSPSDRPRHTF. For the CDR3, the DNA is TGTGCCAGCAGCCCTTCGGACAGGCCCCGACACACCTTC. Filled out from reference TRBV5-4 and TRBJ1-2, the complete variable domain reads ETGVTQSPTHLIKTRGQQVTLRCSSQSGHNTVSWYQQALGQGPQFIFQYYREEENGRGNFPPRFSGLQFPNYSSELNVNALELDDSALYLCASSPSDRPRHTFGSGTRLTVV.

The gene calls are TRBV7-9 and TRBJ1-1, with TRBD1 as a possible D gene (5 bases). Per the germline V gene, CDR1 is SEHNR and CDR2 is FQNEAQ (reference sequence). V was cut by 5 bases and J by 6 bases, with 13 bases left in between. The CDR3 extends over 13 amino acids. Here the CDR3 DNA reads TGTGCCAGCAGCCCTCAGGGTGAGCCTGAAGCTTTCTTT. Its translation is CASSPQGEPEAFF.